This is a list of T cell receptor beta chains from one sample in a study of identical twins. TCRdb redid the calling of the 5' RACE reads with MiXCR, one entry per CDR3 protein. This sample has over 200,000 distinct CDR3 sequences, with roughly 9.4% found just once. The sample consisted of memory (CD45RO+) T cells sorted from blood. The source is a woman aged 18-29 years in good health. Both conserved end residues are part of each CDR3. Expanded clones get a size class; other rows say once, few or many, or leave the size out.

TRBV10-1	medium-sized	TRBJ2-7	CASSEGSSGTYEQYF
TRBV5-1	.	TRBJ1-5	CASEAPRQLNQPQHF
TRBV5-1	.	TRBJ1-3	CASSLGQHQDTIYF
TRBV29-1	.	TRBJ2-1	CSVTSGSRLEFF
TRBV5-1	many	TRBJ2-5	CASSLGTTRLQETQYF
TRBV20-1	few	TRBJ2-1	CSAREGRNEQFF
TRBV10-3	many	TRBJ2-5	CAISVGSASSGQETQYF
TRBV10-3	few	TRBJ2-7	CAITRLAGEGEQYF
TRBV7-2	many	TRBJ2-1	CASSLLRGGRRPDEQFF
TRBV5-1	.	TRBJ2-1	CASSSGGPGNEQFF
TRBV30	few	TRBJ2-7	CAWSVTAYEQYF
TRBV9	.	TRBJ1-4	CASSATGLPYEKLFF
TRBV6-2/TRBV6-3	many	TRBJ1-2	CASRGDRLLDGYTF
TRBV10-3	.	TRBJ2-1	CAISGQPGAGGPRDEQFF
TRBV6-5	.	TRBJ2-3	CASSYPEPTDTQYF
TRBV7-6	few	TRBJ2-1	CASSPTGTSGGGNEQFF